This T cell receptor (beta chain) appears in the sequencing data of a study of brain T cells in children with intractable seizures. In germline, CDR1 is SGHTS, CDR2 YDEGEE. CDR3 size: 14 residues. V was pared by 0 bases and J by 1 base, with 7 bases between. Pre-surgery treatment included at least one anti-epileptic drug. Only in-frame clones appear in the TCRdb table, and some are missing; sequencing was by immunoSEQ multiplex PCR. Among about 20,000 clones listed, roughly 94% were seen once. The clonotype was recovered from a boy aged 10-17 years with focal cortical dysplasia and intractable seizures. The chain is built from TRBV5-8 and TRBJ1-1; D is possibly TRBD1 (6 bases). Here the sequenced sample was peripheral blood, taken at surgery. CDR3 DNA sequence: TGTGCCAGCAGCTTGGGCAGGGGGAACACTGAAGCTTTCTTT. It specifies CASSLGRGNTEAFF.